The 14 T cell receptor beta chains presented below share a single source sample, sequenced in a study of radiation and T cells in renal cell carcinoma. Indicated time point: baseline pretreatment blood. Stated treatment: 15 Gy SBRT to primary tumor, nephrectomy 4 weeks later. Some clones are missing from TCRdb's copy, which holds only in-frame ones; the method was immunoSEQ multiplex PCR. The data hold about 150,000 clones, with roughly 90% observed a single time. This material consisted of blood, taken from a patient whose treatment included radiotherapy and nephrectomy. These receptors were collected from a woman between 65 and 79 years old with renal cell carcinoma.

This chain uses TRBV29-1 with TRBJ2-7, with 11 nucleotides matching TRBD1. Germline loops: CDR1 SQVTM, CDR2 ANQGSEA. CDR3 size: 17 residues. V dropped 3 bases and J dropped 2; count of bases not matched to a gene: 12. In DNA form, the CDR3 reads TGCAGCGTTGAGTCGGTGGGACAGGGGGATATCCCCTACGAGCAGTACTTC. Encoded protein: CSVESVGQGDIPYEQYF.

The chain uses TRBV5-4 and TRBJ1-2; possible D gene TRBD1, 6 bases. Germline-derived CDR1 and CDR2 are SGHNT and YYREEE (reference sequence). The CDR3 sequence is 16 residues long. V shed 0 bases and J shed 8 bases, with 20 bases lying between them. The CDR3 region has the DNA TGTGCCAGCAGCTTGGGCGGGGGCCTACCAGAAGGGGGCTACACCTTC. Its translation is CASSLGGGLPEGGYTF.

V usage is TRBV9 and J usage is TRBJ1-1; D gene unclear. The CDR3 covers 15 residues. Germline CDR1 and CDR2: SGDLS and YYNGEE. The V gene lost 0 bases and the J gene lost 5 bases, with 14 bases spanning the gap. This CDR3 is CASSVGSGRGTEAFF. CDR3 coding DNA: TGTGCCAGCAGCGTAGGGTCAGGCCGGGGAACTGAAGCTTTCTTT.

This clone was picked up a small number of times. The chain couples TRBV9 to TRBJ1-1; D remains unclear. Trimming pared 0 bases from V and 0 bases from J, leaving 15 bases between. The CDR3 is made up of 17 amino acids. CDR1 is SGDLS, CDR2 YYNGEE, per germline. CDR3 nucleotides: TGTGCCAGCAGCGTAGTAACAACAGCTCCTATGAACACTGAAGCTTTCTTT. As protein: CASSVVTTAPMNTEAFF.

The chain employs TRBV29-1 and TRBJ1-2; 8 positions agree with TRBD1. Germline V gene data show CDR1 as SQVTM and CDR2 as ANQGSEA. This CDR3 spans 15 amino acids. V gave up 4 bases and J gave up 4 bases; unmatched junction bases: 11. CDR3 residues: CSVGPGPGGVYGYTF. The DNA for the CDR3 is TGCAGCGTTGGTCCTGGGCCAGGGGGCGTCTATGGCTACACCTTC.

In this sample, this clone turned up once. The rearrangement uses TRBV7-3 and TRBJ2-3; D is undetermined. The CDR3 spans 15 residues. V gave up 0 bases and J gave up 0 bases, with 7 bases separating them. CDR1 is SGHTA and CDR2 is FQGTGA in the germline V gene. The CDR3 spells CASSLTHSSTDTQYF. In DNA form, the CDR3 reads TGTGCCAGCAGCTTAACCCATTCTAGCACAGATACGCAGTATTTT.

This chain uses TRBV7-2 with TRBJ2-7; tentative D call: TRBD2 (6 bases). This CDR3 has 15 residues. Trimming removed 4 bases at V and 5 bases at J, with 18 bases between. Germline-derived CDR1 and CDR2 are SGHTA and FQGNSA. Written as DNA, the CDR3 is TGTGCCAGCAGCTACCTTAGTAGCGGCGAGCACGAGCAGTACTTC. Translating gives CASSYLSSGEHEQYF.

This clone was detected once. The V gene is TRBV10-3, the J gene TRBJ1-5; maybe TRBD1 (6 bases). V gave up 6 bases and J gave up 5 bases, with 11 bases separating them. The CDR3 sequence is 13 residues long. CDR1 and CDR2 from the germline V gene are ENHRY and SYGVKD. The CDR3 bases are TGTGCCATCAGGTGGGGGGCCGATCAGCCCCAGCATTTT. Amino acids: CAIRWGADQPQHF.

The genes are TRBV4-3 and TRBJ2-7, with 8 bases that match TRBD1. The CDR3 has 16 amino acids. Germline assignment: CDR1 LGHNA and CDR2 YSLEER. V shed 0 bases, J shed 1 base, and the junction held 5 bases outside the gene matches. In DNA form, the CDR3 reads TGCGCCAGCAGCCAAGATCAGGGACAGGTTTCCTACGAGCAGTACTTC. Translating it yields CASSQDQGQVSYEQYF.

This clone was observed once. The CDR3 is CASSTSLGTPSGNTIYF. The CDR3 nucleotides read TGTGCCAGCAGTACGAGCTTAGGGACGCCCTCTGGAAACACCATATATTTT. The chain couples TRBV28 to TRBJ1-3; a weak D match, TRBD1 (5 bases). V was cut by 5 bases and J by 0 bases, with 17 bases left in between. The CDR3 consists of 17 residues. Germline values: CDR1 MDHEN, CDR2 SYDVKM.

V is TRBV29-1 and J is TRBJ2-3, with 9 nucleotides matching TRBD1. This CDR3 spans 13 amino acids. J lost 1 base, V lost 7 bases, and 3 bases had no gene match. Germline CDR1 SQVTM, CDR2 ANQGSEA. CDR3 sequence (DNA): TGCAGCGCTTGGACAGGGGGCACAGATACGCAGTATTTT. It specifies CSAWTGGTDTQYF.

V gene TRBV6-6 combines with J gene TRBJ2-1, with TRBD1 matching 7 bases. V gave up 6 bases and J gave up 6 bases; unmatched junction bases: 5. Germline loops: CDR1 MNHNY, CDR2 SVGAGI (reference sequence). There are 13 residues in the CDR3. Written as DNA, the CDR3 is TGTGCCAGCAGCTCTAGGGGGCGCAATGAGCAGTTCTTC. Its translation: CASSSRGRNEQFF.

The rearrangement uses TRBV9 and TRBJ2-7, with D tentatively TRBD2 (6 bases). This CDR3 is built from 14 residues. CDR1 is SGDLS and CDR2 is YYNGEE in the germline V gene. With 6 bases removed from V and 3 bases from J, the gap between germline ends came to 16 bases. The CDR3 sequence: CASTKGTDIYEQYF. The CDR3 DNA reads TGTGCCAGCACCAAAGGGACTGACATCTACGAGCAGTACTTC.

The chain employs TRBV6-1 and TRBJ1-3; 10 positions agree with TRBD1. Germline V gene lookup returns CDR1 MNHNS and CDR2 SASEGT. This CDR3 has 15 residues. J was trimmed by 2 bases and V by 5 bases; bases with no gene match: 3. CDR3 nucleotides: TGTGCCAGCAGTTCCGGGACAGGGGCTGGAAACACCATATATTTT. Encoded protein: CASSSGTGAGNTIYF.